This TCR beta chain was sequenced in a study of blood T cell repertoires in COVID-19. Study in general: The analysed material was cDNA or gDNA that came from T cells, B-cell-depleted T cells, or PBMCs.

Clones were sequenced by immunoSEQ multiplex PCR, and TCRdb holds only the in-frame ones, with some missing. The sample lists about 400,000 clones, roughly 87% occurring once. The V end was cut by 4 bases, the J end by 7 bases, with 20 bases between. Germline CDR1 reads SGHRS; CDR2 reads YFSETQ. The CDR3 has 16 residues. The specimen was PBMCs or T cells enriched from blood (not recorded which). This rearrangement joins TRBV5-1 to TRBJ1-4; D not certain. This TCR was sampled from a woman aged 25 to 39 who had recovered from COVID-19. The CDR3 protein is CASSPVGGLGGEKLFF. The CDR3 DNA reads as TGCGCCAGCAGCCCGGTGGGCGGTTTGGGAGGTGAAAAACTGTTTTTT.